This T cell receptor beta chain is from a study of CD8 T cells in Susac syndrome. cDNA came from around 0.5 to 1 ug RNA primed by random hexamers. The amplification used immunoSEQ multiplex PCR on TCR beta CDR3; it spanned 54 Vbeta and 13 Jbeta. Each CDR3 protein gets one entry after TCRdb re-called the immunoSEQ multiplex PCR reads with MiXCR. The repertoire holds just over 150,000 distinct CDR3 sequences, with less than 97% as singletons. On this clonotype itself: Its cognate antigen is unknown.

Study-level points and caveats: The authors acknowledged that their TCR sequencing and HLA analysis involved a relatively small number of individuals.

The receptor was isolated from a human donor with multiple sclerosis. The sequenced sample consisted of CD8+ T cells from PBMCs.

The CDR3 region has the DNA TGTGCCAGCAGTGAAAAGCCTGAAGCTTTCTTT. Amino acids: CASSEKPEAFF. This rearrangement joins TRBV2 to TRBJ1-1; D gene ambiguous. The CDR3 extends over 11 amino acids. Per germline, CDR1 SNHLY and CDR2 FYNNEI. V was cut by 2 bases and J by 6 bases, with 4 bases left in between.